The 4 T cell receptor beta chains below all came from one sample that was sequenced in a study of blood T cell repertoires in COVID-19. The repertoire was sequenced with immunoSEQ multiplex PCR; TCRdb's copy has only in-frame clones and lacks some. The table includes 250,000 to 300,000 clones, around nine tenths detected once. The sample consisted of peripheral blood. The source is a woman aged 55-70 years with acute or convalescent COVID-19.

This rearrangement joins TRBV5-6 to TRBJ1-4; possibly TRBD1 for D (6 bases). This CDR3 comprises 15 residues. Germline values: CDR1 SGHDT, CDR2 YYEEEE. V was clipped by 0 bases and J by 0 bases, with 6 bases between them. The CDR3 DNA reads as TGTGCCAGCAGCTTGGGGACAGCAACTAATGAAAAACTGTTTTTT. Translation: CASSLGTATNEKLFF.

The chain employs TRBV7-9 and TRBJ2-7; 7 nucleotides align to TRBD2. Germline loops: CDR1 SEHNR, CDR2 FQNEAQ (reference sequence). The junction had 12 bases not matched to a gene; V was cut back by 1 base and J by 0 bases. The CDR3 has 18 amino acids. The CDR3 sequence is CASSLVLGLAVNSYEQYF. As DNA, the CDR3 is TGTGCCAGCAGCTTAGTTCTTGGGCTAGCGGTCAACTCCTACGAGCAGTACTTC.

The chain joins TRBV6-5 to TRBJ1-2, with D perhaps matching TRBD1 (5 bases). With 5 bases removed from V and 1 base from J, the gap between germline ends came to 8 bases. This CDR3 contains 13 residues. CDR1 MNHEY and CDR2 SVGAGI come from the germline V gene. DNA of the CDR3: TGTGCCAGCAGTCGGGGGGGTAACTATGGCTACACCTTC. Translated, it gives CASSRGGNYGYTF.

The chain employs TRBV2 and TRBJ2-3; tentatively, D is TRBD1 (5 bases). Per the germline V gene, CDR1 is SNHLY and CDR2 is FYNNEI. The V gene lost 3 bases and the J gene lost 2 bases, with 6 bases spanning the gap. CDR3 length equals 13 residues. The CDR3 coding sequence is TGTGCCAGCAGTGACAGGGCCACAGATACGCAGTATTTT. Amino acid sequence: CASSDRATDTQYF.